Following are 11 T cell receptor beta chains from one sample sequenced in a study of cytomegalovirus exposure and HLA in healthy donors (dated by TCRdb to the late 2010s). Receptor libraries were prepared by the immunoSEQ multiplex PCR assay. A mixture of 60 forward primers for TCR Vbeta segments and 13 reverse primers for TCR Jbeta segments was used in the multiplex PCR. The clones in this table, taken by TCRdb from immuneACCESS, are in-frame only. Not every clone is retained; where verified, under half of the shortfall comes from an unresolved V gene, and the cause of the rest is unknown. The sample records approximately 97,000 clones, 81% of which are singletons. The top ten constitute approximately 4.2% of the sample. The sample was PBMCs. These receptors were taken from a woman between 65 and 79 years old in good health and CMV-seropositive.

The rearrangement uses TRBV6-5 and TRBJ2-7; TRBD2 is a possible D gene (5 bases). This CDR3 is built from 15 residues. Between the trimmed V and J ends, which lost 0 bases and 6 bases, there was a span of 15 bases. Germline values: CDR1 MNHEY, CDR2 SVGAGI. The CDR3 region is CASSYSTAGHVEQYF. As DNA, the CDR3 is TGTGCCAGCAGTTACTCGACGGCGGGCCACGTCGAGCAGTACTTC.

The CDR3: CATSRTATGGEKLFF. In nucleotides, the CDR3 is TGTGCCACCAGCAGGACGGCGACAGGGGGCGAAAAACTGTTTTTT. V gene TRBV15 combines with J gene TRBJ1-4, with TRBD1 matching over 10 bases. In germline, CDR1 is LNHNV, CDR2 YYDKDF (reference sequence). There are 15 residues in the CDR3. V lost 3 bases to trimming and J lost 8 bases; unmatched junction nucleotides: 6.

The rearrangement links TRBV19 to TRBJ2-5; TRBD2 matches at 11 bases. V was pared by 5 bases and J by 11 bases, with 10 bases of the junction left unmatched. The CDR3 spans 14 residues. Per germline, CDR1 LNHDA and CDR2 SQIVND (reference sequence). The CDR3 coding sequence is TGTGCCAGTAGTTTAGCGGGAGGGCCATGGGAGCAGTACTTC. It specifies CASSLAGGPWEQYF.

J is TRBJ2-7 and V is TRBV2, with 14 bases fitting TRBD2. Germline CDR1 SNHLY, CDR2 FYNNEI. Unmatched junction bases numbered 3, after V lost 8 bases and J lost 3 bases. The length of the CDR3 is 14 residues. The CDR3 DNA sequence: TGTGCCAGCGGGGGGACTAGCGGGAGCTACGAGCAGTACTTC. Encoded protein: CASGGTSGSYEQYF.

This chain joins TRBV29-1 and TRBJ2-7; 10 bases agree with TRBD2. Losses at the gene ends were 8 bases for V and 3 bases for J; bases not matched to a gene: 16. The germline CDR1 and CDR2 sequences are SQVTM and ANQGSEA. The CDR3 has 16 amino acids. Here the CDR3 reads CSFWGEASGSGYEQYF. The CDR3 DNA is TGCAGCTTTTGGGGGGAGGCTAGCGGGAGCGGCTACGAGCAGTACTTC.

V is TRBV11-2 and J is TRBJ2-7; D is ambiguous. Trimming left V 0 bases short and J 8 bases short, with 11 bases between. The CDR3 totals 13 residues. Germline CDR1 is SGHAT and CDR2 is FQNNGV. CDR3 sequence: CASSLDYAGQQYF. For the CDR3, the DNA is TGTGCCAGCAGCTTAGATTATGCAGGTCAGCAGTACTTC.

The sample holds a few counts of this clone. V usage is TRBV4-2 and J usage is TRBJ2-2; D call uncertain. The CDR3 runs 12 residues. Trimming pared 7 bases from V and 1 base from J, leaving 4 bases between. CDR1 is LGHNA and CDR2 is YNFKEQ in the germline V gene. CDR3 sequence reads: CASKQNTGELFF. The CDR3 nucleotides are TGTGCCAGCAAGCAGAACACCGGGGAGCTGTTTTTT.

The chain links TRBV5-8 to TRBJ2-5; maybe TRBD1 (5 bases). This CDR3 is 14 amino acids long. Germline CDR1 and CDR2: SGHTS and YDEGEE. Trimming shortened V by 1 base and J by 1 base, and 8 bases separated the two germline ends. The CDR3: CASSLTDSQETQYF. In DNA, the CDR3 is TGTGCCAGCAGCTTGACCGACAGCCAAGAGACCCAGTACTTC.

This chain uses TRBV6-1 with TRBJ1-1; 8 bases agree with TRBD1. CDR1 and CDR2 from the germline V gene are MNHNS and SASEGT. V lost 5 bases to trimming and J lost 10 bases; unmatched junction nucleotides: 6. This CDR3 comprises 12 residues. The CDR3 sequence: CASSRTGNRAFF. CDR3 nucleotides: TGTGCCAGCAGTAGGACAGGGAATCGAGCTTTCTTT.

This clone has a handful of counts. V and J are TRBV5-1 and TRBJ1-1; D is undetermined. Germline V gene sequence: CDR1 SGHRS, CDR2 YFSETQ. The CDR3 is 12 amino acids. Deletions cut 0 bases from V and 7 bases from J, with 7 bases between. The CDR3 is CASSLGESEAFF. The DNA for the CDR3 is TGCGCCAGCAGCTTGGGTGAGAGTGAAGCTTTCTTT.

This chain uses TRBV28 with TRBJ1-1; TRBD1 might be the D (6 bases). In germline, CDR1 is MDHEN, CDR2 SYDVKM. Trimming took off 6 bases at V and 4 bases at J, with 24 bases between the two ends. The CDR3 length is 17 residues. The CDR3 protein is CASRGMRGGRSSTEAFF. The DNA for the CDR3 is TGTGCCAGCAGGGGGATGAGGGGGGGGCGCAGCTCCACTGAAGCTTTCTTT.